Following are 8 T cell receptor beta chains from one sample sequenced in a study of regulatory T cells in long-lasting Graves disease. Time point given: newly diagnosed GD, antithyroid drugs for less than 3 months. Researchers made the TCR library from RNA that was extracted from PBMCs. Arm-PCR with iRepertoire HTBI primers amplified the CDR3 regions for these TCR beta libraries. TCRdb called the multiplex PCR reads again in MiXCR, with one record for every CDR3 protein. The sample yields roughly 560,000 distinct CDR3 sequences, 12% seen once. The data were also submitted as part of a second study, on T cells in Graves' hyperthyroidism and ophthalmopathy.

This sample comprised peripheral blood mononuclear cells (PBMCs), obtained at new diagnosis, from a patient treated with antithyroid drugs. These receptors were collected from a woman aged 25 to 39 with Graves disease.

The rearrangement uses TRBV2 and TRBJ2-7; 9 bases fit TRBD2. Trimming at V came to 7 bases and at J to 3 bases, leaving 10 bases not matched to a gene. This CDR3 region has 15 residues. CDR1 SNHLY and CDR2 FYNNEI come from the germline V gene. This CDR3 is CASIGWASGNYEQYF. The CDR3 bases are TGTGCCAGCATAGGTTGGGCTAGCGGGAACTACGAGCAGTACTTC.

The chain has TRBV6-2 or TRBV6-3 and TRBJ2-2, with D uncertain. V gave up 5 bases and J gave up 6 bases, with 10 bases separating them. Germline V gene lookup returns CDR1 MNHEY and CDR2 SVGEGT. The CDR3 length is 13 residues. The CDR3 DNA is TGTGCCAGCAGTGATTGGGTAGCCGGGGAGCTGTTTTTT. This gives the protein CASSDWVAGELFF.

The rearrangement joins TRBV5-8 to TRBJ1-5; weak D call: TRBD1 (6 bases). Looked up from germline, CDR1 is SGHTS and CDR2 is YDEGEE. Trimming removed 1 base from V and 0 bases from J, with 14 bases in between. The CDR3 contains 17 residues. The CDR3 sequence: CASSLRTDVYSNQPQHF. The CDR3 nucleotides are TGTGCCAGCAGCTTGCGGACAGACGTCTATAGCAATCAGCCCCAGCATTTT.

About this clonotype: Only one base separates this from a far larger clonotype, so it likely reflects a read error. The chain links TRBV12-3 or TRBV12-4 to TRBJ1-5; TRBD1 agrees at 7 bases. V gave up 10 bases and J gave up 1 base; unmatched junction bases: 7. The CDR3 is made up of 14 amino acids. The CDR3 DNA sequence: TGTGCCACCTCGGGACAGAGGAGCAATCAGCCCCAGCATTTT. As protein: CATSGQRSNQPQHF.

Of note for this clonotype: A far bigger clonotype differs at one base, so this is likely a read error. The chain uses TRBV7-2 and TRBJ2-1, with D perhaps TRBD2 (9 bases). Germline V gene sequence: CDR1 SGHTA, CDR2 FQGNSA. The CDR3 has 13 residues. The CDR3 loop reads CVSSLAGDREQFF. The CDR3 DNA reads as TGTGTCAGCAGCTTAGCGGGGGACAGGGAGCAGTTCTTC.

This clonotype has only a few counts. Here the CDR3 DNA reads TGTGCCAGCAGCCGGAGCGGTGCGGCCAAAAACATTCAGTACTTC. The encoded protein is CASSRSGAAKNIQYF. The chain recombines TRBV7-9 with TRBJ2-4, with a weak D call TRBD2 (5 bases). The V gene's germline CDR1 is SEHNR and CDR2 FQNEAQ (reference sequence). V was pared by 5 bases and J by 1 base, with 12 bases between. CDR3 size: 15 residues.

This clonotype has at least ten counts. This chain uses TRBV11-3 with TRBJ2-1, with D unresolved. This CDR3 has 15 residues. Trimming took off 5 bases at V and 3 bases at J, with 14 bases between the two ends. The germline gives CDR1 SGHNT, CDR2 YENEEA. The CDR3 DNA sequence: TGTGCCAGCAGCCCAGGTAATAGCCTCTACAATGAGCAGTTCTTC. Its translation is CASSPGNSLYNEQFF.

There are many counts of this clonotype. The chain is built from TRBV20-1 and TRBJ2-7; 8 nucleotides align to TRBD1. J gave up 7 bases and V 0 bases, and 11 bases lay outside the gene matches. CDR1 and CDR2 (germline): DFQATT, SNEGSKA (reference sequence). The length of the CDR3 is 15 residues. CDR3 amino acids: CSARELDRDKGEQYF. CDR3 coding DNA: TGCAGTGCTAGAGAATTGGACAGGGATAAAGGAGAGCAGTACTTC.